These 22 T cell receptor beta chains originate from one sample sequenced in a study of CD8 T cells in ankylosing spondylitis. Via MiXCR, TCRdb re-called the 5' RACE reads, giving one row per CDR3 protein. The data show 200,000 to 250,000 distinct CDR3 sequences, around 10% seen once. The source material was blood, either unsorted or a sorted T cell fraction (not recorded which). These receptor sequences come from a male donor with ankylosing spondylitis or in good health (not recorded which).

In this sample, this clonotype turned up many times. The chain carries TRBV5-1 and TRBJ1-5, with D perhaps TRBD1 (6 bases). Germline V gene data show CDR1 as SGHRS and CDR2 as YFSETQ. CDR3 length: 15 residues. V lost 2 bases, J lost 3 bases, and 12 bases lay in between. The CDR3 here is CASSLETGNNQPQHF. For the CDR3, the DNA is TGCGCCAGCAGCTTAGAAACAGGGAACAATCAGCCCCAGCATTTT.

V usage is TRBV2 and J usage is TRBJ1-1; D unclear. Germline V CDR1 and CDR2: SNHLY, FYNNEI. The length of the CDR3 is 14 residues. V was trimmed by 5 bases and J by 1 base, leaving 11 bases between them. CDR3 region: CASSRDGANTEAFF. DNA for the CDR3: TGTGCCAGCAGTCGCGATGGAGCGAACACTGAAGCTTTCTTT.

This clonotype has more than one count but fewer than ten. V is TRBV2 and J is TRBJ1-3; D might be TRBD1 (6 bases). This CDR3 is built from 15 residues. Germline CDR1 and CDR2: SNHLY and FYNNEI. With 9 bases removed from V and 0 bases from J, the gap between germline ends came to 15 bases. The DNA for the CDR3 is TGTGCCAGTTCCTCGGGGGCGAGCTCTGGAAACACCATATATTTT. This codes for CASSSGASSGNTIYF. Combining the CDR3 with reference TRBV2 and TRBJ1-3 gives the whole variable domain EPEVTQTPSHQVTQMGQEVILRCVPISNHLYFYWYRQILGQKVEFLVSFYNNEISEKSEIFDDQFSVERPDGSNFTLKIRSTKLEDSAMYFCASSSGASSGNTIYFGEGSWLTVV.

There are many counts of this clonotype. The chain uses TRBV7-9 and TRBJ2-3; 9 nucleotides align to TRBD2. CDR1 and CDR2 from the germline V gene are SEHNR and FQNEAQ (reference sequence). The CDR3 consists of 16 residues. With 1 base clipped from V and 7 bases from J, the junction kept 9 bases outside the gene matches. The CDR3 region is CASSLGLSGSSYTQYF. As DNA, the CDR3 is TGTGCCAGCAGCTTAGGTCTTAGCGGGAGCTCATATACGCAGTATTTT.

This clonotype appeared many times. The chain carries TRBV5-1 and TRBJ2-5; D uncertain. The V and J ends lost 2 bases and 1 base respectively, with 3 bases between them. Germline V CDR1 and CDR2: SGHRS, YFSETQ. The CDR3 totals 12 residues. As DNA, the CDR3 is TGCGCCAGCAGCTTCCTCCAAGAGACCCAGTACTTC. Protein: CASSFLQETQYF.

This clonotype came up many times. The J gene is TRBJ2-5, the V gene TRBV24-1; D gene uncertain. The CDR3 is 12 amino acids. Trimming stripped 1 base from V and 4 bases from J, with 3 bases between. Germline V gives CDR1 KGHDR, CDR2 SFDVKD. The CDR3: CATSDFAETQYF. The CDR3 DNA is TGTGCCACCAGTGATTTCGCAGAGACCCAGTACTTC.

The chain combines TRBV6-4 with TRBJ2-1; the D is unclear. Deletions cut 3 bases from V and 5 bases from J, with 23 bases between. This CDR3 is 18 amino acids long. CDR1 and CDR2 from the germline V gene are MRHNA and SNTAGT. The CDR3 DNA is TGTGCCAGCAGTGAGTCAGGACCCCTCCAACATGGCGACAATGAGCAGTTCTTC. Its protein product is CASSESGPLQHGDNEQFF.

This clonotype was found many times. The chain is built from TRBV29-1 and TRBJ2-1; TRBD2 matches 7 bases. The V gene's germline CDR1 is SQVTM and CDR2 ANQGSEA. The CDR3 is 13 residues long. V shed 5 bases, J shed 2 bases, and the junction held 3 bases outside the gene matches. CDR3 residues: CSVPGGPYNEQFF. The CDR3 bases are TGCAGCGTTCCGGGGGGTCCCTACAATGAGCAGTTCTTC.

This chain joins TRBV13 and TRBJ2-7; the D gene is possibly TRBD1 (5 bases). CDR3 length equals 13 residues. Germline values: CDR1 PRHDT, CDR2 FYEKMQ (reference sequence). The germline V and J ends were trimmed by 1 base and 6 bases, with 10 bases remaining between them. As DNA, the CDR3 is TGTGCCAGCAGCTTAGCAGGGAATGGCGAGCAGTACTTC. Its protein product is CASSLAGNGEQYF.

This sequence joins TRBV7-9 and TRBJ1-6; D uncertain. CDR1 is SEHNR, CDR2 FQNEAQ, per germline (reference sequence). The CDR3 is made up of 15 amino acids. V lost 3 bases and J lost 7, with 13 bases in between. The CDR3 DNA is TGTGCCAGCAGCTTTGGGGTCTATGGGAATTCACCCCTCCACTTT. Its translation: CASSFGVYGNSPLHF.

This clonotype turned up a few times. The rearrangement uses TRBV7-9 and TRBJ2-7; D gene uncertain. Trimming took 4 bases from V and 6 from J, leaving 7 bases between them. Germline CDR1 and CDR2: SEHNR and FQNEAQ (reference sequence). The CDR3 consists of 11 residues. The DNA for the CDR3 is TGTGCCAGCAGCTGGAGTAGCGAGCAGTACTTC. Its translation: CASSWSSEQYF.

This clonotype appeared a few times. This chain joins TRBV6-5 and TRBJ2-1; D gene uncertain. The CDR3 has 16 residues. V was pared by 4 bases and J by 0 bases, with 13 bases between. Per germline, CDR1 MNHEY and CDR2 SVGAGI. In nucleotides, the CDR3 is TGTGCCAGCAGTTTCAAGACTTCCTACTCCTACAATGAGCAGTTCTTC. This codes for CASSFKTSYSYNEQFF.

The J gene is TRBJ2-1, the V gene TRBV5-1, with D possibly called TRBD1 or TRBD2 (5 bases each). The CDR3 covers 15 residues. Germline CDR1 SGHRS, CDR2 YFSETQ. Trimming removed 4 bases at V and 0 bases at J, with 11 bases between. CDR3 in amino acids: CASSVGRDSYNEQFF. CDR3 sequence (DNA): TGCGCCAGCAGCGTGGGACGGGACTCCTACAATGAGCAGTTCTTC.

Ten or more counts support this clonotype. The DNA of the CDR3 is TGCGCCAGCAGCACCGGACAGGGAAGAAACAATGAGCAGTTCTTC. Translating it yields CASSTGQGRNNEQFF. The rearrangement links TRBV5-1 to TRBJ2-1; 8 bases agree with TRBD1. This CDR3 comprises 15 residues. Germline assignment: CDR1 SGHRS and CDR2 YFSETQ. V shed 4 bases and J 5 bases; nucleotides not matched to a gene: 8.

This clonotype was seen repeatedly, ten times or more. The chain links TRBV10-2 to TRBJ2-7; TRBD2 matches at 12 bases. CDR1 is WSHSY and CDR2 is SAAADI in the germline V gene. The trim removed 6 bases at V and 1 base at J, leaving 4 bases unmatched. This CDR3 has 15 residues. CDR3 amino acids: CASRDGTSGSYEQYF. In DNA form, the CDR3 reads TGCGCCAGCAGAGACGGGACTAGCGGGTCCTACGAGCAGTACTTC.

The chain employs TRBV7-9 and TRBJ1-1, with D perhaps matching TRBD1 (5 bases). Trimming removed 11 bases from V and 3 bases from J, with 13 bases in between. The CDR3 consists of 12 residues. Germline V lookup: CDR1 SEHNR, CDR2 FQNEAQ (reference sequence). DNA of the CDR3: TGTGCCGCAACCCAGGGAGACACTGAAGCTTTCTTT. It encodes CAATQGDTEAFF.

In the case of this clonotype: One junction end does not reproduce the germline sequence, and a read error may be involved. The chain has TRBV5-1 and TRBJ2-5; perhaps TRBD2 as D (6 bases). The CDR3 runs 13 residues. Germline CDR1 and CDR2: SGHRS and YFSETQ. The CDR3 DNA reads as TGCGCCAGCAGTTTGGGGGGTGCAGAGACCCAGTACTTC. It yields the protein CASSLGGAETQYF.

This clonotype occurred many times. CDR3 DNA sequence: TGTGCCAGCAGCTTTACGGGACAGCCGACGAGAGAGACCCAGTACTTC. Its translation is CASSFTGQPTRETQYF. The chain combines TRBV7-9 with TRBJ2-5; TRBD1 aligns across 7 bases. Per germline, CDR1 SEHNR and CDR2 FQNEAQ (reference sequence). The V and J ends lost 3 bases and 4 bases, in that order; junction bases with no gene match: 11. The CDR3 consists of 16 residues. Variable domain in full (rest from reference TRBV7-9 and TRBJ2-5): DTGVSQNPRHKITKRGQNVTFRCDPISEHNRLYWYRQTLGQGPEFLTYFQNEAQLEKSRLLSDRFSAERPKGSFSTLEIQRTEQGDSAMYLCASSFTGQPTRETQYFGPGTRLLVL.

This clonotype came up a few times. The chain links TRBV20-1 to TRBJ1-2, with 7 nucleotides matching TRBD1. V gave up 5 bases and J gave up 7 bases; unmatched junction bases: 7. The V gene's germline CDR1 is DFQATT and CDR2 SNEGSKA (reference sequence). CDR3 length equals 12 residues. Written as DNA, the CDR3 is TGCAGTGCTTACAGGGGTTTTGCTGGCTACACCTTC. Its translation is CSAYRGFAGYTF.

This clonotype was picked up many times. This chain uses TRBV7-2 with TRBJ2-3, with 13 bases that match TRBD2. Germline V lookup: CDR1 SGHTA, CDR2 FQGNSA. This CDR3 region has 17 residues. V was clipped by 4 bases and J by 10 bases; unmatched bases: 14. The CDR3 sequence: CASSSGPGLAGVRAQYF. CDR3 DNA: TGTGCCAGCAGCTCAGGCCCCGGACTAGCGGGAGTTAGGGCGCAGTATTTT.

Many counts were recorded for this clonotype. The chain uses TRBV20-1 and TRBJ1-2, with 10 positions matching TRBD1. The germline gives CDR1 DFQATT, CDR2 SNEGSKA (reference sequence). V lost 6 bases and J lost 4; bases outside the gene matches: 2. The CDR3 runs 12 residues. The CDR3 here is CSAGTGAYGYTF. In DNA form, the CDR3 reads TGCAGTGCGGGGACAGGGGCCTATGGCTACACCTTC.

This clonotype was observed at least ten times. This chain joins TRBV27 and TRBJ2-1; D might be TRBD1 (5 bases). This CDR3 spans 11 amino acids. V dropped 8 bases and J dropped 8 bases, with 10 bases sitting between them. CDR1 and CDR2 (germline): MNHEY, SMNVEV (reference sequence). CDR3 loop: CASGRAYEQFF. In DNA form, the CDR3 reads TGTGCCAGCGGCAGGGCCTATGAGCAGTTCTTC.